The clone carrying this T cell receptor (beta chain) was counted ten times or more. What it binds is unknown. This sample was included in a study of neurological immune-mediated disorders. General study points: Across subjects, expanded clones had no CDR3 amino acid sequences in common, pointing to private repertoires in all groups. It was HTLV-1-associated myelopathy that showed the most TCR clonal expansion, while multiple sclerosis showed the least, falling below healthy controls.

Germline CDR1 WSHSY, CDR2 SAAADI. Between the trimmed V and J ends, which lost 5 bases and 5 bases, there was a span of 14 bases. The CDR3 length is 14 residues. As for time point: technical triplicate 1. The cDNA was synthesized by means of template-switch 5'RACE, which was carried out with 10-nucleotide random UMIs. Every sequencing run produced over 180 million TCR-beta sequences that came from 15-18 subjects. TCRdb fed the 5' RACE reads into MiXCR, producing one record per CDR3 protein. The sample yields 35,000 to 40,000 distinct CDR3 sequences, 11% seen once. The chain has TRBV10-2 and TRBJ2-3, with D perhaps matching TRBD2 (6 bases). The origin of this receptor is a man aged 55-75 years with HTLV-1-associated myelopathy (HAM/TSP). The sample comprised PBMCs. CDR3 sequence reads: CASSRGTLGDTQYF. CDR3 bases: TGCGCCAGCAGTCGGGGGACCCTTGGAGATACGCAGTATTTT.